Listed below are T cell receptor beta chains from one sample, sequenced in a study of cytomegalovirus exposure and HLA in healthy donors. Produced via immunoSEQ multiplex PCR; TCRdb's table is partial and in-frame only. Of over 200,000 clones listed, approximately 90% are singletons. The sequencing sample was made of PBMCs. The receptor source for this set is a woman in her late teens or twenties in good health and CMV-seronegative. Both conserved end residues are part of each CDR3. The D gene is left open where the match is weak. Clone size, where shown, is once, few, many, or a class for clones that have expanded.

d_call j_call clone_size v_call cdr3_aa cdr3_nt
TRBD2 TRBJ2-7 . TRBV29-1 CSGGGIYEQYF TGCAGCGGGGGAGGGATCTACGAGCAGTACTTC
TRBD1 TRBJ1-3 . TRBV5-1 CASSWTGGNTIYF TGCGCCAGCAGCTGGACAGGGGGAAACACCATATATTTT
TRBD1 TRBJ2-7 . TRBV6-5 CASSSGQRSF TGTGCCAGCAGTTCGGGACAGCGAAGCTTC
TRBD1 TRBJ1-2 few TRBV11-2 CASSYAGTVGQGSSYGYTF TGTGCCAGCAGCTACGCCGGCACCGTGGGACAGGGGTCTTCGTATGGCTACACCTTC
. TRBJ1-5 . TRBV2 CASSVSRFNQPQHF TGTGCCAGCAGTGTTTCCAGGTTCAATCAGCCCCAGCATTTT
TRBD2 TRBJ2-3 . TRBV10-3 CAISESLAVSTDTQYF TGTGCCATCAGTGAGTCTCTAGCGGTTAGCACAGATACGCAGTATTTT
. TRBJ2-7 . TRBV11-2 CASSTTTGYAQYF TGTGCCAGCAGCACGACGACGGGGTACGCGCAGTACTTC
. TRBJ1-1 once TRBV5-1 CASSPTGWGLSTEAFF TGCGCCAGCAGCCCGACCGGGTGGGGACTGAGCACTGAAGCTTTCTTT
. TRBJ1-4 . TRBV7-9 CASSLGRDHEKLFF TGTGCCAGCAGCTTGGGCAGGGATCATGAAAAACTGTTTTTT
. TRBJ1-4 . TRBV7-9 CSSSPGGVGKEKLFF TGTTCCAGCAGCCCGGGGGGGGTAGGGAAAGAAAAACTGTTTTTT
. TRBJ1-5 . TRBV5-1 CASSLISGSNQPQHF TGCGCCAGCAGCTTGATATCCGGGAGCAATCAGCCCCAGCATTTT
. TRBJ1-3 . TRBV19 CASRTRQASGNTIYF TGTGCCAGTAGGACCCGGCAGGCCTCTGGAAACACCATATATTTT
TRBD2 TRBJ2-7 . TRBV7-8 CASSLVGGRAFYEQYF TGTGCCAGCAGCTTAGTCGGGGGGAGGGCCTTCTACGAGCAGTACTTC
. TRBJ2-3 . TRBV5-8 CASSLGGSTDTQYF TGTGCCAGCAGCTTGGGAGGCAGCACAGATACGCAGTATTTT
. TRBJ1-1 few TRBV4-3 CASSPSEMNTEAFF TGCGCCAGCAGCCCGTCGGAGATGAACACTGAAGCTTTCTTT
TRBD1 TRBJ1-4 . TRBV5-5 CASSLGGTGGFVNEKLFF TGTGCCAGCAGCTTGGGTGGGACAGGGGGCTTCGTTAATGAAAAACTGTTTTTT
. TRBJ1-2 once TRBV6-5 CASSYQGSNYGYTF TGTGCCAGCAGTTACCAGGGGTCTAACTATGGCTACACCTTC
TRBD1 TRBJ2-7 . TRBV5-4 CASSKGGSNEQYF TGTGCCAGCAGCAAAGGGGGCAGCAACGAGCAGTACTTC
TRBD1 TRBJ1-5 . TRBV10-3 CAISETGGDNQPQHF TGTGCCATCAGTGAGACAGGGGGCGATAATCAGCCCCAGCATTTT
. TRBJ2-2 . TRBV7-2 CASSFTRGTGELFF TGTGCCAGCAGCTTTACAAGAGGCACCGGGGAGCTGTTTTTT
. TRBJ2-1 . TRBV9 CASSVTTSNEQFF TGTGCCAGCAGCGTTACGACTAGCAATGAGCAGTTCTTC
TRBD1 TRBJ1-1 . TRBV19 CASTPGQGALYTEAFF TGTGCCAGTACCCCGGGACAGGGGGCTCTGTACACTGAAGCTTTCTTT
. TRBJ2-7 . TRBV5-1 CASSSTQAYEQYF TGCGCCAGCAGCTCCACGCAGGCCTACGAGCAGTACTTC
. TRBJ1-5 . TRBV5-4 CASSVAGQPQHF TGTGCCAGCAGCGTCGCAGGTCAGCCCCAGCATTTT
TRBD2 TRBJ2-4 . TRBV9 CASSVGRGGPQNIQYF TGTGCCAGCAGCGTAGGTCGGGGGGGCCCCCAAAACATTCAGTACTTC
. TRBJ1-2 . TRBV5-4 CASGGEVTNYGYTF TGTGCCAGCGGGGGGGAAGTCACTAACTATGGCTACACCTTC
TRBD2 TRBJ2-3 . TRBV10-3 CAISDRTSGGQSTDTQYF TGTGCCATCAGTGACAGGACTAGCGGGGGCCAATCCACAGATACGCAGTATTTT
TRBD1 TRBJ1-1 . TRBV30 CAWRTTGMGTEAFF TGTGCCTGGAGAACGACAGGGATGGGCACTGAAGCTTTCTTT
. TRBJ2-7 . TRBV29-1 CSVGGTGEQYF TGCAGCGTTGGCGGGACGGGCGAGCAGTACTTC
. TRBJ1-2 few TRBV27 CASSSGFGYTF TGTGCCAGCAGTTCCGGTTTTGGCTACACCTTC
TRBD2 TRBJ2-1 few TRBV7-8 CASSLRLAVIYNEQFF TGTGCCAGCAGCTTACGACTAGCGGTAATATACAATGAGCAGTTCTTC
. TRBJ1-4 . TRBV5-1 CASSWGTGTNEKLFF TGCGCCAGCAGCTGGGGTACAGGAACTAATGAAAAACTGTTTTTT
. TRBJ2-5 . TRBV18 CASSPLGGGEETQYF TGTGCCAGCTCACCACTGGGGGGGGGCGAAGAGACCCAGTACTTC
. TRBJ1-4 . TRBV7-9 CASSLTAANEKLFF TGTGCCAGCAGCTTGACAGCTGCTAATGAAAAACTGTTTTTT
TRBD2 TRBJ2-7 . TRBV7-8 CASSLVAGGPFGEQYF TGTGCCAGCAGCCTGGTAGCGGGAGGGCCCTTTGGCGAGCAGTACTTC
. TRBJ1-1 . TRBV6-5 CASRHPWGSYTEAFF TGTGCCAGCAGACACCCGTGGGGCAGCTACACTGAAGCTTTCTTT
. TRBJ2-7 . TRBV19 CASSIRDGGYEQYF TGTGCCAGTAGTATTCGAGACGGAGGCTACGAGCAGTACTTC
TRBD2 TRBJ2-3 . TRBV10-3 CAIRAGGVTDTQYF TGTGCCATCCGGGCGGGGGGGGTCACAGATACGCAGTATTTT
TRBD1 TRBJ2-7 few TRBV5-4 CASSPRDRGSEQYF TGTGCCAGCAGCCCCCGGGACAGGGGATCCGAGCAGTACTTC
. TRBJ2-7 . TRBV5-1 CASSFRSAYEQYF TGCGCCAGCAGCTTTCGTTCAGCCTACGAGCAGTACTTC
. TRBJ2-7 . TRBV7-2 CASSLGSSRSYEQYF TGTGCCAGCAGCTTAGGTAGTAGCAGATCCTACGAGCAGTACTTC
TRBD1 TRBJ2-3 . TRBV7-6 CASSPNRGRTDTQYF TGTGCCAGCAGCCCGAACAGGGGCCGCACAGATACGCAGTATTTT
TRBD1 TRBJ1-5 once TRBV7-9 CASSMTGSRQPQHF TGTGCCAGCAGCATGACAGGGTCGAGGCAGCCCCAGCATTTT
. TRBJ1-2 . TRBV5-6 CASSLWQNGYTF TGTGCCAGCAGCTTGTGGCAAAATGGCTACACCTTC
TRBD2 TRBJ2-3 . TRBV4-3 CASSQVWGGLAGGSTDTQYF TGCGCCAGCAGCCAAGTTTGGGGGGGACTAGCGGGAGGGAGCACAGATACGCAGTATTTT
. TRBJ2-5 . TRBV27 CASSFVGEETQYF TGTGCCAGCAGTTTTGTTGGAGAAGAGACCCAGTACTTC
. TRBJ1-1 . TRBV7-2 CASSAYSLNTEAFF TGTGCCAGCAGCGCTTACAGCTTGAACACTGAAGCTTTCTTT
. TRBJ1-6 . TRBV5-1 CASRTGGVAPSTPLHF TGCGCCAGCAGGACGGGGGGGGTCGCGCCTTCGACACCCCTCCACTTT
TRBD2 TRBJ2-5 once TRBV30 CASFRWGLAGAGETQYF TGTGCCTCCTTCAGGTGGGGACTAGCGGGAGCAGGAGAGACCCAGTACTTC
TRBD1 TRBJ2-6 . TRBV4-3 CASSSGGPILRTSGANVLTF TGCGCCAGCAGCTCAGGGGGCCCCATCTTAAGAACGTCTGGGGCCAACGTCCTGACTTTC
. TRBJ1-2 . TRBV5-4 CASSLAFQGSYGYTF TGTGCCAGCAGCTTGGCCTTCCAGGGATCATATGGCTACACCTTC
TRBD1 TRBJ2-1 . TRBV5-4 CASSLGTGAVSSYNEQFF TGTGCCAGCAGCTTGGGGACAGGGGCTGTCAGCTCCTACAATGAGCAGTTCTTC
. TRBJ1-1 . TRBV19 CASSIVGPRAVNTEAFF TGTGCCAGTAGTATAGTGGGGCCTCGAGCTGTGAACACTGAAGCTTTCTTT
TRBD1 TRBJ1-2 few TRBV7-8 CASSLKSGTGSRGYTF TGTGCCAGCAGCTTAAAGTCCGGGACAGGCTCGCGAGGCTACACCTTC
TRBD2 TRBJ2-7 once TRBV6-1 CASSDGLAGGQVYEQYF TGTGCCAGCAGTGATGGACTAGCGGGGGGGCAAGTCTACGAGCAGTACTTC